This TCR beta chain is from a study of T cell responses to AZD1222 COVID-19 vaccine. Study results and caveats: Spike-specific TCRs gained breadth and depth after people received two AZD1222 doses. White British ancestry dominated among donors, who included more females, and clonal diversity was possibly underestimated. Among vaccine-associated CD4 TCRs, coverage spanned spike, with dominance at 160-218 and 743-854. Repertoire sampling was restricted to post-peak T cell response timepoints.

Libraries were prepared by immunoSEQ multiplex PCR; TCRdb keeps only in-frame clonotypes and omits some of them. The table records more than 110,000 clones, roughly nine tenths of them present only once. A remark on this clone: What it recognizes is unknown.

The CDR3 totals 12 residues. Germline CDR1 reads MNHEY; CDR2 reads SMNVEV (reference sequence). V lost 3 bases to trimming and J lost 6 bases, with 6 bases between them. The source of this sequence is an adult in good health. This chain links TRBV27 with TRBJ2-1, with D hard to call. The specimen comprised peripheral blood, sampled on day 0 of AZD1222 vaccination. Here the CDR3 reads CASSLVRNEQFF. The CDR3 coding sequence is TGTGCCAGCAGTTTGGTGCGCAATGAGCAGTTCTTC.